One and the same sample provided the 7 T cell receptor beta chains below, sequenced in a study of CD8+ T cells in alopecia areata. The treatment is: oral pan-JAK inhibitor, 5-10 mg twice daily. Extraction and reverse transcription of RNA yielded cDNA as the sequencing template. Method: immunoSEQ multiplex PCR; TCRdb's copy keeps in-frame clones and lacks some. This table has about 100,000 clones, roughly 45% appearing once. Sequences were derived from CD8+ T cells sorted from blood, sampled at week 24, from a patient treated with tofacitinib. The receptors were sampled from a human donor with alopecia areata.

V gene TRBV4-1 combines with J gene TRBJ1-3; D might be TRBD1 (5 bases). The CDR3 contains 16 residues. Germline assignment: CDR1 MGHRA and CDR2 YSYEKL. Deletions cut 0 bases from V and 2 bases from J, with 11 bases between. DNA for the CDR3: TGCGCCAGCAGCCAAGATCGGACAAGCGCTGGAAACACCATATATTTT. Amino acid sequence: CASSQDRTSAGNTIYF.

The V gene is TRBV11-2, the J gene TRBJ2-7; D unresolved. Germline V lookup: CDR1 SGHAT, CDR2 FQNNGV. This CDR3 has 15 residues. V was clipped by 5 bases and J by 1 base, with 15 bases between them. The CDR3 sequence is CASSRAPGFSYEQYF. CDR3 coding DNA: TGTGCCAGCAGCCGGGCCCCTGGGTTTTCCTACGAGCAGTACTTC.

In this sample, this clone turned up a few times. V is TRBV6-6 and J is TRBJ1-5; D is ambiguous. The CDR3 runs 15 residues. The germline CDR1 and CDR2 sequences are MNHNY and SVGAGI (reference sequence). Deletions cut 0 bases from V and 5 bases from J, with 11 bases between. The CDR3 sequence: CASSYSIPEYQPQHF. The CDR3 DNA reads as TGTGCCAGCAGTTACTCGATACCCGAGTATCAGCCCCAGCATTTT.

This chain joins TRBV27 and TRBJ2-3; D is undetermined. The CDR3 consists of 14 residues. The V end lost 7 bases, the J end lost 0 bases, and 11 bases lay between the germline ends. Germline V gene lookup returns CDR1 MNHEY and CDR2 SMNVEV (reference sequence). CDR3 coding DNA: TGTGCCAGCAACCTCCGCGGTAGCACAGATACGCAGTATTTT. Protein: CASNLRGSTDTQYF.

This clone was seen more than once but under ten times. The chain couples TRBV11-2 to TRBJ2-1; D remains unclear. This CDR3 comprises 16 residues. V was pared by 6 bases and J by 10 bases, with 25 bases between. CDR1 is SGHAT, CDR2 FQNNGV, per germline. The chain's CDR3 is CASRRISDENLGEQFF. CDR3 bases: TGTGCCAGCAGACGGATCAGCGACGAAAATCTTGGGGAGCAGTTCTTC.

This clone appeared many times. CDR3 bases: TGTGCCAGCAGCGAAAAGGTCGCGGAATACGAGCAGTACTTC. Its protein is CASSEKVAEYEQYF. The V gene is TRBV7-8, the J gene TRBJ2-7; no reliable D call. Between the trimmed V and J ends, which lost 5 bases and 4 bases, there was a span of 15 bases. Germline V CDR1 and CDR2: SGHVS, FQNEAQ. The CDR3 runs 14 residues.

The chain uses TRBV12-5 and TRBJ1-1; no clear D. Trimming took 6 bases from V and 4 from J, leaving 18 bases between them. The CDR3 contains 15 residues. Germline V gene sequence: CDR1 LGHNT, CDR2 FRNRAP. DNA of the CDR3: TGTGCTAGTGGACAAACCGGTCAAACGGGCACTGAAGCTTTCTTT. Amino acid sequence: CASGQTGQTGTEAFF.